This note documents a single T cell receptor (beta chain) sequence. TCRdb's copy holds only in-frame clones and misses some; the assay was immunoSEQ multiplex PCR. Of about 230,000 clones in the sample, roughly 86% were seen once. This sample is drawn from a study of blood T cell repertoires in COVID-19. The CDR3 is 15 residues long. The junction had 7 bases not matched to a gene; V was cut back by 3 bases and J by 2 bases. Germline V gene lookup returns CDR1 KGHSH and CDR2 LQKENI. The receptor was isolated from a woman aged 25 to 39 with acute COVID-19. The chain couples TRBV18 to TRBJ2-7, with 7 bases identical to TRBD2. Sequencing used PBMCs or T cells enriched from blood (not recorded which). The CDR3 bases are TGTGCCAGCTCACCCCTCGAGACTAGCACCTACGAGCAGTACTTC. Amino acids: CASSPLETSTYEQYF.